This T cell receptor beta chain was observed in a study of cytomegalovirus exposure and HLA in healthy donors. Overall study findings and caveats: When analyzed later, a missense DCLRE1C variant was found to be linked to TCR beta V- and J-gene trimming.

The CDR3 contains 16 residues. V lost 3 bases to trimming and J lost 0 bases, with 15 bases between them. CDR1 ENHRY and CDR2 SYGVKD come from the germline V gene. The PCR used 60 Vbeta and 13 Jbeta primers. The method was immunoSEQ multiplex PCR; TCRdb's version includes in-frame clones alone and lacks a portion of them. The sample has about 160,000 clones; 80% to 90% are singletons. About this clone: Its antigen is undetermined.

The V and J genes are TRBV10-3 and TRBJ2-7; the D is unclear. The specimen sequenced was PBMCs. The receptor was isolated from a woman aged 50 to 60 in good health and CMV-seronegative. CDR3 nucleotide sequence: TGTGCCATCAGTGACTTTGTAAAAGTGAGCTCCTACGAGCAGTACTTC. The encoded protein is CAISDFVKVSSYEQYF.